This T cell receptor beta chain is drawn from a study of blood T cell repertoires in COVID-19 (dated by TCRdb to about 2020). Study-wide context: Samples from collaborators originated in the United States, Italy and Spain and spanned both the acute and convalescent phases of COVID-19. The material from the prospective study consisted of cDNA or gDNA derived from T cells, B-cell-depleted T cells, or PBMCs. The dataset comprised deeply sampled blood TCRbeta repertoires from subjects exposed to, actively infected with, or recovered from COVID-19. The repertoires were released in a freely available public database intended as a resource for research on the immune response to SARS-CoV-2. Samples came from the ongoing ImmuneRACE study (first 160 participants) plus 1,254 subjects from 6 global collaborators. Sample metadata almost always included a de-identified subject ID, COVID-19 status, age in years and sex. Where available, HLA class I and class II types were taken from metadata supplied by the sample provider and were not determined by assay-based typing.

The immunoSEQ Assay, a bias-controlled multiplex PCR, was used to amplify TCRbeta CDR3 regions from genomic DNA. On the study's bioinformatics: The number of nucleated cells in each sample was estimated from the amplification of reference gene primers within the assay. Sequence reads were collapsed and filtered to measure the absolute abundance of every unique TCRbeta CDR3 rearrangement. For each sample, productive Simpson clonality was calculated as the square root of Simpson's diversity index across productive rearrangements. As stored in TCRdb, this immuneACCESS dataset retains in-frame rearrangements with V and J assigned. A fraction of the clones does not appear; measured against another copy, unresolved V genes explain less than half of the discrepancy, and the remainder lacks a known reason. Clonal size and the V and J genes are those of that table, whereas D and trimming came from the DNA. A total of nearly 350,000 clones appear in this sample, around 86% of them only once. The top ten clonotypes cover nearly 6.5% of the sample.

Results the study describes overall, beyond this receptor: How much clinical and demographic metadata was included differed by source and by participant, and the metadata was provided uncurated.

From the cysteine up to the phenylalanine, the CDR3 has a length of 15 residues. Only the CDR3 DNA is retained, 45 bases long and in frame from the first base. The germline V and J ends show losses of 6 bases and 0 bases respectively, and no gene match explains 7 bases of the junction. In the germline V gene, CDR1 corresponds to SGDLS and CDR2 to YYNGEE. In Seattle, one collaborating source enrolled patients while the infection was active and tracked those patients longitudinally over the course of disease. Each collaborating institution followed its own protocols to collect whole blood in K2EDTA tubes. For TCRbeta analysis, collaborators shipped samples as frozen whole blood, isolated PBMCs, or DNA extracted from either of those sample types. To note about this clone: Its antigen has not been determined. No much larger clonotype is one base removed from it; base qualities were not supplied.

The TCR was taken from a woman aged 45 to 65 with COVID-19, enrolled during active disease. The sequenced material came from peripheral blood. The sequence links TRBV9 to TRBJ2-3; the central 7 bases match TRBD2. The nucleotide sequence reads TGTGCCAGCAACCCTAGCGGAATAAGCACAGATACGCAGTATTTT. It translates as CASNPSGISTDTQYF.